This TCR beta chain derives from a study of blood T cells in healthy people across ages. Study-wide context: Per two T cells, about one barcoded beta molecule was captured through template switching.

A second PCR of about 6 to 11 cycles used a sample-barcoded 5' primer and a J-beta primer mix. A template-switch adaptor containing 12 random nucleotides labeled each cDNA molecule. TCRdb passed the 5' RACE reads through MiXCR, listing each CDR3 protein once. Of around 800,000 distinct CDR3 sequences listed, around 24% are singletons. This clonotype has a handful of counts. The CDR3 loop spans 14 amino acids. Trimming took off 6 bases at V and 7 bases at J, with 18 bases between the two ends. Germline V gives CDR1 MNHNS, CDR2 SASEGT. In addition, the sample was reused for a study of T cells of mothers and their children.

Sequenced material: blood. This chain connects TRBV6-1 to TRBJ1-2; D unresolved. This receptor was taken from a boy younger than 18 in good health. CDR3: CASRLQPGPSGYTF. In DNA form, the CDR3 reads TGTGCCAGCAGACTACAACCCGGTCCCTCTGGCTACACCTTC.